This T cell receptor (beta chain) was sequenced for a study of blood T cell repertoires in COVID-19. Method: immunoSEQ multiplex PCR; TCRdb's copy keeps in-frame clones and lacks some. Among roughly 180,000 clones listed, approximately 85% were seen once. The V gene's germline CDR1 is SNHLY and CDR2 FYNNEI. The CDR3 loop spans 13 amino acids. Trimming removed 2 bases at V and 6 bases at J, with 10 bases between. The J gene is TRBJ1-1, the V gene TRBV2; weak D call: TRBD1 (6 bases). This TCR came from a woman aged 55-69 years with acute or convalescent COVID-19. Sequencing was performed on peripheral blood. This CDR3 is CASSEIQGAEAFF. In DNA, the CDR3 is TGTGCCAGCAGTGAAATACAGGGAGCTGAAGCTTTCTTT.